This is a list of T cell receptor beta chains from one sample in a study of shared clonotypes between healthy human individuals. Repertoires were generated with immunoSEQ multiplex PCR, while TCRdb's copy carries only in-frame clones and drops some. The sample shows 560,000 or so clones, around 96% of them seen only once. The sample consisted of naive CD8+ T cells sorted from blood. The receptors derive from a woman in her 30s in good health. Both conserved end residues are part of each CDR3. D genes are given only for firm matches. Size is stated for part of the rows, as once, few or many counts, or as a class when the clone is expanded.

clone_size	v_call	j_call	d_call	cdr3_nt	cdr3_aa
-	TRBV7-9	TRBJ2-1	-	TGTGCCAGCAGCAACGGGAAGAGCTCCTACAATGAGCAGTTCTTC	CASSNGKSSYNEQFF
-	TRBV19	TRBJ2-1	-	TGTGCCAGTAGTATGGGCTATGAGCAGTTCTTC	CASSMGYEQFF
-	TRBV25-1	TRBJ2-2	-	TGTGCCAGCAGTGAATATATGGGTAACACCGGGGAGCTGTTTTTT	CASSEYMGNTGELFF
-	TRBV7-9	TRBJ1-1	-	TGTGCCAGCAGGGGTAGGGGTGAGAAGGCCGCTGAAGCTTTCTTT	CASRGRGEKAAEAFF
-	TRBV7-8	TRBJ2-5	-	TGTGCCAGCAGCCCGAGGGGGGAGACCCAGTACTTC	CASSPRGETQYF
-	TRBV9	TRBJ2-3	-	TGTGCCAGCAGCCAGGGAGGTTCAGATACGCAGTATTTT	CASSQGGSDTQYF
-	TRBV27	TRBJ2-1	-	TGTGCCAGCAGTTTGGGAAATGAGCAGTTCTTC	CASSLGNEQFF
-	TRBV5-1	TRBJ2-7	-	TGCGCCAGCAGCTTGGAGTGGGCCTACGAGCAGTACTTC	CASSLEWAYEQYF
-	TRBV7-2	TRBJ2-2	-	TGTGCCAGCAGCTTGGGCGGACCGCCTCAGGAGCTGTTTTTT	CASSLGGPPQELFF
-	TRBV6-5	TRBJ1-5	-	TGTGCCAGCAGTTTGGGAGTAAGCGATCAGCCCCAGCATTTT	CASSLGVSDQPQHF
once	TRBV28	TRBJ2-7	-	TGTGCCAGCGGCGGACTGTTAATGGTCCCCAACGAGCAGTACTTC	CASGGLLMVPNEQYF
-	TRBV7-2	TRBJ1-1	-	TGTGCCAGCAGCTTAGAAGGAGGGAGTCCGGGGGCTTTCTTT	CASSLEGGSPGAFF
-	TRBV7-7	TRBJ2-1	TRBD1	TGTGCCAGCAGCCTACCGGGACAGGGGGGGAATGAGCAGTTCTTC	CASSLPGQGGNEQFF
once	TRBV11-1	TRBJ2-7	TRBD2	TGTGCCAGCAGCCCAACCAGCGGGAGCTTCTACGAGCAGTACTTC	CASSPTSGSFYEQYF
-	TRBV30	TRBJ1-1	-	TGTGCCTGGAGTCCAACCTGGGGAGCTGAAGCTTTCTTT	CAWSPTWGAEAFF
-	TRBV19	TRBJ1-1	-	TGTGCCAGTAGTATTCGGGAGGAAGTCACTGAAGCTTTCTTT	CASSIREEVTEAFF
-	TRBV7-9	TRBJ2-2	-	TGTGCCAGCAGCGCCCAAACCCTTTACACCGGGGAGCTGTTTTTT	CASSAQTLYTGELFF
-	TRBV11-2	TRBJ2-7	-	TGTGCCAGCAGCTTAGCGGGGCGGGGGCACTACGAGCAGTACTTC	CASSLAGRGHYEQYF
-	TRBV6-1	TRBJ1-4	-	TGTGCCAGCAGTGAATTTCGGGGGGGCGCAGGTGAAAAACTGTTTTTT	CASSEFRGGAGEKLFF
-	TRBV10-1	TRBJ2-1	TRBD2	TGCGCCAGCAGTGAGTCCCTAGCGGGAGGGCCGCACAATGAGCAGTTCTTC	CASSESLAGGPHNEQFF
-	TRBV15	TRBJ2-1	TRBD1	TGTGCCACCAGCACGGACAGGGGACGGAATAATGAGCAGTTCTTC	CATSTDRGRNNEQFF
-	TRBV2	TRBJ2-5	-	TGTGCCAGCAGCGACGGGACTCGGCAAGAGACCCAGTACTTC	CASSDGTRQETQYF